The 28 T cell receptor beta chains given below trace back to one sample, sequenced in a study of a mutant IDH1 vaccine in newly diagnosed glioma. Method: immunoSEQ multiplex PCR; TCRdb's copy keeps in-frame clones and lacks some. In the table there are 55,000 to 65,000 clones, roughly 75% of which are singletons. Their cognate antigens are unknown. Time point meaning: week 47, end of study. With topical imiquimod, each dose of the vaccine consisted of 300 ug of mutant IDH1 20-mer peptide. Sequenced material: PBMCs, taken from a glioma patient whose treatment included an IDH1 peptide vaccine. These receptors were taken from a man aged 45-65 years with glioma.

For this clone: At one of its ends the junction is not consistent with the germline gene, which may arise from a read error. The rearrangement joins TRBV4-3 to TRBJ2-2; tentatively, D is TRBD2 (5 bases). The CDR3 totals 17 residues. Germline CDR1 reads LGHNA; CDR2 reads YSLEER. In DNA, the CDR3 is TGCGCCAGCAGCCAAGCGTTCGGGTACGGGAACGCCGGGGAGCTGTTTTTT. This translates into CASSQAFGYGNAGELFF.

The chain links TRBV2 to TRBJ2-7, with TRBD1 matching 8 bases. This CDR3 is 15 amino acids long. Germline trimming cut 1 base from V and 3 bases from J; bases unmatched to any gene: 5. Germline CDR1 is SNHLY and CDR2 is FYNNEI. The CDR3: CASSEGGTGSYEQYF. DNA of the CDR3: TGTGCCAGCAGTGAAGGGGGGACAGGAAGCTACGAGCAGTACTTC. The full variable domain, with the rest looked up from reference TRBV2 and TRBJ2-7, is EPEVTQTPSHQVTQMGQEVILRCVPISNHLYFYWYRQILGQKVEFLVSFYNNEISEKSEIFDDQFSVERPDGSNFTLKIRSTKLEDSAMYFCASSEGGTGSYEQYFGPGTRLTVT.

The CDR3 nucleotides read TGTGCCAGCAGCTTAGTCACGGCTAGCAATCAGCCCCAGCATTTT. Translated, it gives CASSLVTASNQPQHF. The chain recombines TRBV7-2 with TRBJ1-5, with D uncertain. Deletions cut 1 base from V and 0 bases from J, with 7 bases between. The CDR3 is made up of 15 amino acids. Germline-derived CDR1 and CDR2 are SGHTA and FQGNSA.

A few counts support this clone. This chain's CDR3 is CAWSVLRGSYNEQFF. In DNA form, the CDR3 reads TGTGCCTGGAGTGTACTCAGGGGGTCCTACAATGAGCAGTTCTTC. This sequence joins TRBV30 and TRBJ2-1, with TRBD1 matching 7 bases. CDR1 is GTSNPN and CDR2 is SVGIG in the germline V gene (reference sequence). The trim removed 0 bases at V and 1 base at J, leaving 3 bases unmatched. This CDR3 comprises 15 residues.

V usage is TRBV5-4 and J usage is TRBJ2-1; D gene unclear. The CDR3 extends over 13 amino acids. Germline CDR1 and CDR2: SGHNT and YYREEE (reference sequence). Trimming cost V 3 bases and J 4 bases, with 8 bases left between them. The DNA of the CDR3 is TGTGCCAGCAGCTCGGTCGTATACAATGAGCAGTTCTTC. This gives the protein CASSSVVYNEQFF.

Here the CDR3 reads CASSFTRNPSGNTIYF. The CDR3 nucleotides are TGTGCCAGCAGCTTCACCCGAAACCCCTCCGGAAACACCATATATTTT. The chain is built from TRBV7-9 and TRBJ1-3; the D is unclear. The CDR3 has 16 residues. The V gene lost 3 bases and the J gene lost 4 bases, with 16 bases spanning the gap. The germline gives CDR1 SEHNR, CDR2 FQNEAQ (reference sequence).

This clone was recorded once. The V gene is TRBV7-2, the J gene TRBJ2-4, with 7 bases matching TRBD1. The germline V gene encodes CDR1 SGHTA and CDR2 FQGNSA. V trimming: 5 bases; J trimming: 8 bases; junction bases outside the gene matches: 3. The CDR3 sequence is 12 residues long. This chain's CDR3 is CASSAQGYIQYF. The CDR3, as DNA: TGTGCCAGCAGCGCACAGGGGTACATTCAGTACTTC.

This chain links TRBV19 with TRBJ1-5; the D gene is possibly TRBD1 (6 bases). V lost 7 bases, J lost 4 bases, and 14 bases lay in between. Germline V gene lookup returns CDR1 LNHDA and CDR2 SQIVND (reference sequence). The CDR3 contains 14 residues. The CDR3 loop reads CASTPGGINQPQHF. The CDR3 DNA sequence: TGTGCCAGTACCCCTGGGGGCATTAATCAGCCCCAGCATTTT. The full variable domain, in which reference TRBV19 and TRBJ1-5 provide the parts outside the CDR3, is DGGITQSPKYLFRKEGQNVTLSCEQNLNHDAMYWYRQDPGQGLRLIYYSQIVNDFQKGDIAEGYSVSREKKESFPLTVTSAQKNPTAFYLCASTPGGINQPQHFGDGTRLSIL.

The V and J genes are TRBV28 and TRBJ1-2; no clear D. This CDR3 region has 12 residues. Germline CDR1 reads MDHEN; CDR2 reads SYDVKM. V was clipped by 6 bases and J by 4 bases, with 9 bases between them. In DNA form, the CDR3 reads TGTGCCAGCAGAAGGCGCCCCTATGGCTACACCTTC. Translation gives CASRRRPYGYTF.

The V and J genes are TRBV6-5 and TRBJ2-1, with D possibly TRBD1 on 5 matching bases. Between the trimmed V and J ends, which lost 3 bases and 6 bases, there was a span of 15 bases. The germline V gene encodes CDR1 MNHEY and CDR2 SVGAGI. CDR3 length equals 15 residues. The CDR3, as DNA: TGTGCCAGCAGTTATGACCCGGCTCAGGGCAATGAGCAGTTCTTC. Its translation: CASSYDPAQGNEQFF.

V usage is TRBV6-5 and J usage is TRBJ2-7, with 7 bases matching TRBD1. Germline values: CDR1 MNHEY, CDR2 SVGAGI. V trimming: 8 bases; J trimming: 7 bases; junction bases outside the gene matches: 11. This CDR3 comprises 13 residues. The CDR3 protein is CASSGEGAREQYF. The CDR3 region has the DNA TGTGCCAGCTCGGGTGAGGGGGCGCGGGAGCAGTACTTC.

This chain connects TRBV5-4 to TRBJ2-1, with 9 bases lining up with TRBD1. Per germline, CDR1 SGHNT and CDR2 YYREEE (reference sequence). The CDR3 is made up of 15 amino acids. The V segment lost 5 bases and the J segment 9 bases; nucleotides outside the gene matches: 12. DNA of the CDR3: TGTGCCAGCAGTTCCGGGACAGGGTTAAGGGGTGAGCAGTTCTTC. This codes for CASSSGTGLRGEQFF.

The chain couples TRBV19 to TRBJ1-1; D ambiguous. Deletions cut 7 bases from V and 4 bases from J, with 13 bases between. In germline, CDR1 is LNHDA, CDR2 SQIVND (reference sequence). The CDR3 contains 13 residues. The CDR3 DNA follows: TGTGCCAGTAAGGAGGGAAGCAGCACTGAAGCTTTCTTT. It yields the protein CASKEGSSTEAFF.

The DNA of the CDR3 is TGTGCCAGCAGCGTCGGACAGAGGAACACTGAAGCTTTCTTT. Protein product: CASSVGQRNTEAFF. The gene calls are TRBV9 and TRBJ1-1; TRBD1 might be the D (6 bases). V was pared by 2 bases and J by 1 base, with 9 bases between. This CDR3 spans 14 amino acids. In germline, CDR1 is SGDLS, CDR2 YYNGEE.

The chain recombines TRBV30 with TRBJ2-3, with 11 bases that match TRBD2. After removal of 0 bases from V and 1 base from J, the junction contained 9 bases not matched to a gene. Germline values: CDR1 GTSNPN, CDR2 SVGIG (reference sequence). This CDR3 region has 18 residues. CDR3 coding DNA: TGTGCCTGGAGTGTTCCTAGCGGGGGGCTGATCGGCACAGATACGCAGTATTTT. This codes for CAWSVPSGGLIGTDTQYF.

The J gene is TRBJ1-2, the V gene TRBV29-1, with D perhaps TRBD1 (5 bases). There are 13 residues in the CDR3. Germline V gives CDR1 SQVTM, CDR2 ANQGSEA. Trimming took off 7 bases at V and 3 bases at J, with 15 bases between the two ends. The DNA for the CDR3 is TGCAGCGCCCCGGGGCAGGGAGACTATGGCTACACCTTC. Its protein product is CSAPGQGDYGYTF. Together with reference TRBV29-1 and TRBJ1-2, the CDR3 gives the full variable domain: SAVISQKPSRDICQRGTSLTIQCQVDSQVTMMFWYRQQPGQSLTLIATANQGSEATYESGFVIDKFPISRPNLTFSTLTVSNMSPEDSSIYLCSAPGQGDYGYTFGSGTRLTVV.

There are a few counts of this clone. This chain uses TRBV4-2 with TRBJ2-7; 9 bases map to TRBD2. Germline V gene lookup returns CDR1 LGHNA and CDR2 YNFKEQ. The CDR3 spans 17 residues. The V segment lost 0 bases and the J segment 2 bases; nucleotides outside the gene matches: 8. CDR3 nucleotides: TGTGCCAGCAGCCAAGATGAAAGCGGGGGGCCTCCCTACGAGCAGTACTTC. This encodes CASSQDESGGPPYEQYF.

The V and J genes are TRBV10-3 and TRBJ1-4; D gene ambiguous. The CDR3 runs to 15 residues. CDR1 is ENHRY, CDR2 SYGVKD, per germline. The V end was cut by 2 bases, the J end by 2 bases, with 9 bases between. CDR3 nucleotides: TGTGCCATCAGTGAGCTCCTAGACACTAATGAAAAACTGTTTTTT. This sequence encodes CAISELLDTNEKLFF.

The chain uses TRBV9 and TRBJ2-2; either TRBD1 or TRBD2 may supply D (6 bases each). Germline lookup yields CDR1 SGDLS and CDR2 YYNGEE. V lost 6 bases to trimming and J lost 0 bases, with 12 bases between them. The CDR3 covers 15 residues. The chain's CDR3 is CASTGDISNTGELFF. The CDR3, as DNA: TGTGCCAGCACGGGGGACATATCGAACACCGGGGAGCTGTTTTTT.

This clone has only a few counts. As DNA, the CDR3 is TGTGCCAGCAGCCAAGGTTGGGGCCGCACTGAAGCTTTCTTT. Its protein product is CASSQGWGRTEAFF. The chain has TRBV14 and TRBJ1-1; D is possibly TRBD1 (5 bases). The CDR3 length is 14 residues. V lost 1 base and J 4 bases, leaving 10 bases between the germline ends. Germline-derived CDR1 and CDR2 are SGHDN and FVKESK.

In nucleotides, the CDR3 is TGTGCCACCAGCAGAGATTTCCAGAACACTGAAGCTTTCTTT. Protein: CATSRDFQNTEAFF. This chain links TRBV15 with TRBJ1-1; no reliable D call. This CDR3 is 14 amino acids long. CDR1 is LNHNV and CDR2 is YYDKDF in the germline V gene (reference sequence). Deletions cut 0 bases from V and 1 base from J, with 6 bases between.

The chain links TRBV29-1 to TRBJ2-3, with D unresolved. The germline gives CDR1 SQVTM, CDR2 ANQGSEA. The CDR3 contains 14 residues. V dropped 4 bases and J dropped 1 base, with 12 bases sitting between them. DNA for the CDR3: TGCAGCGTTGTTTCCACAGAACGCACAGATACGCAGTATTTT. Its translation is CSVVSTERTDTQYF.

This clone has a single count. The chain carries TRBV7-9 and TRBJ2-5, with 8 nucleotides matching TRBD2. The length of the CDR3 is 15 residues. Germline V CDR1 and CDR2: SEHNR, FQNEAQ (reference sequence). Unmatched junction bases numbered 8, after V lost 5 bases and J lost 3 bases. The CDR3 DNA sequence: TGTGCCAGCAGCGCCCAGCGGGGGCCTGAAGAGACCCAGTACTTC. It translates to CASSAQRGPEETQYF.

This sequence joins TRBV7-3 and TRBJ2-3; D is possibly TRBD1 or TRBD2 (5 bases each). The CDR3 has 15 amino acids. The ends were cut back, 1 base at V and 1 base at J, with 9 bases in the middle. Germline V gene data show CDR1 as SGHTA and CDR2 as FQGTGA. The CDR3 loop reads CASSLRDGGTDTQYF. CDR3 DNA sequence: TGTGCCAGCAGCTTAAGGGACGGGGGCACAGATACGCAGTATTTT.

The V call is TRBV5-6, the J call TRBJ1-1; D remains ambiguous. CDR3 length: 14 residues. The germline CDR1 and CDR2 sequences are SGHDT and YYEEEE. Trimming left V 2 bases short and J 3 bases short, with 11 bases between. The CDR3 loop reads CASSLAAGYTEAFF. The CDR3 DNA reads as TGTGCCAGCAGCTTAGCAGCTGGTTACACTGAAGCTTTCTTT.

This sequence joins TRBV7-9 and TRBJ1-6, with unresolved D. V was pared by 5 bases and J by 10 bases, with 15 bases between. Germline lookup yields CDR1 SEHNR and CDR2 FQNEAQ (reference sequence). This CDR3 region has 14 residues. The CDR3, as DNA: TGTGCCAGCAGCACGGGATCTGCGAGCTCACCCCTCCACTTT. Translation: CASSTGSASSPLHF.

The genes are TRBV5-1 and TRBJ2-5, with 15 positions matching TRBD2. The CDR3 loop spans 15 amino acids. Germline V CDR1 and CDR2: SGHRS, YFSETQ. After removal of 7 bases from V and 5 bases from J, the junction contained 6 bases not matched to a gene. CDR3 DNA: TGCGCCAGCGGGACTAGCGGGGGGCTACGGGAGACCCAGTACTTC. It translates to CASGTSGGLRETQYF.

The J gene is TRBJ1-2, the V gene TRBV4-3; D perhaps matches TRBD1 (5 bases). The ends were cut back, 0 bases at V and 4 bases at J, with 9 bases in the middle. Germline V gives CDR1 LGHNA, CDR2 YSLEER. CDR3 length: 14 residues. The CDR3 bases are TGCGCCAGCAGCCAAGATGGAGGGGCCTATGGCTACACCTTC. Protein: CASSQDGGAYGYTF.